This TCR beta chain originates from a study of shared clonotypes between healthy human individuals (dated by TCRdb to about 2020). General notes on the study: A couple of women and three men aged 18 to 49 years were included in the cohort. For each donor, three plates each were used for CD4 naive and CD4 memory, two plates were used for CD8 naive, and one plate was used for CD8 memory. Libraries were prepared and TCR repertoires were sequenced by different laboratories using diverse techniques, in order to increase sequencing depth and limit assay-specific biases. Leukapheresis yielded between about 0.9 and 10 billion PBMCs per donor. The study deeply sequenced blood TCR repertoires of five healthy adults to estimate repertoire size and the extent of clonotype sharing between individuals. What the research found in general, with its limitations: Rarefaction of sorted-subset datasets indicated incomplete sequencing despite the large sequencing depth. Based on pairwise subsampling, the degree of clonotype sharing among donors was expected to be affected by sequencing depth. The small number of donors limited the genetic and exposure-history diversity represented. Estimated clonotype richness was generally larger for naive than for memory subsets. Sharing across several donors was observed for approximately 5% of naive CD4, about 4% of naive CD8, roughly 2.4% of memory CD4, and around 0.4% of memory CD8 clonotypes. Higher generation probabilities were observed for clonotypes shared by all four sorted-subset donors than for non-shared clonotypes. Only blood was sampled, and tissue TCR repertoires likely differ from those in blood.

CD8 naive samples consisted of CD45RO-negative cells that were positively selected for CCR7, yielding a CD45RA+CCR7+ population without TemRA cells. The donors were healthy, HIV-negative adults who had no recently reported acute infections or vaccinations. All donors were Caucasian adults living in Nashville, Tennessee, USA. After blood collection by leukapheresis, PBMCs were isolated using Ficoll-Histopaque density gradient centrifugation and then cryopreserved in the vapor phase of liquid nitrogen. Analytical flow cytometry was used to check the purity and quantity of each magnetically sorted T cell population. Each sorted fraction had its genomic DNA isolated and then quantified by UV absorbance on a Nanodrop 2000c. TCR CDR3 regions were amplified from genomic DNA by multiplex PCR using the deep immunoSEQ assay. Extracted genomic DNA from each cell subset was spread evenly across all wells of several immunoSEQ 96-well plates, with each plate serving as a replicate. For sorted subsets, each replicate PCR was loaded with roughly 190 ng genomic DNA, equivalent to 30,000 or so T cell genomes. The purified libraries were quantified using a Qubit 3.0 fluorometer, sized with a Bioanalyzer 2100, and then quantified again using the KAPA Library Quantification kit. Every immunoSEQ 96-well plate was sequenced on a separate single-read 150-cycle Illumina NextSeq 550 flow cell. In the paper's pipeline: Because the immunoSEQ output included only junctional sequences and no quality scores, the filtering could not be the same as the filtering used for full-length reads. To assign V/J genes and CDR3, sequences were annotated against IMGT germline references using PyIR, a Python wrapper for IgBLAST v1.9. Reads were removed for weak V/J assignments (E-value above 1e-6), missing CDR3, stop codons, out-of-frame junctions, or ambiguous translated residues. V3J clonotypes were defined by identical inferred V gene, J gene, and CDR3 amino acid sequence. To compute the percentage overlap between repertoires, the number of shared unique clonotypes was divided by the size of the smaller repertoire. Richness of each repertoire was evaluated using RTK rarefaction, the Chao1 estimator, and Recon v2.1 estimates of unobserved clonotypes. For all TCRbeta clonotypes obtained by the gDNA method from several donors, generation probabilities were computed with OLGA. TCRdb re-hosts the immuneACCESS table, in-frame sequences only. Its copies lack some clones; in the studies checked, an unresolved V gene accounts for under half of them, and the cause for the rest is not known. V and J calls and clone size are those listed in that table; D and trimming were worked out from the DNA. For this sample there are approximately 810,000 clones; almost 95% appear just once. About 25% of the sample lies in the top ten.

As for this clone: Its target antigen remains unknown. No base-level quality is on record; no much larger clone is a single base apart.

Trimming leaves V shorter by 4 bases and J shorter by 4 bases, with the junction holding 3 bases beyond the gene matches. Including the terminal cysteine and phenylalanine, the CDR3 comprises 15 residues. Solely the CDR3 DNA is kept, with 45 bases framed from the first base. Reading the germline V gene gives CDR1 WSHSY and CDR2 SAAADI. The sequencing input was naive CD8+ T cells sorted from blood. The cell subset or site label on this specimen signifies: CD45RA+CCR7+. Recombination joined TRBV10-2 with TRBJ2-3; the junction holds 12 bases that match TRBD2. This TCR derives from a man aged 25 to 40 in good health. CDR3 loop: CASSGLAGVADTQYF. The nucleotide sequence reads TGCGCCAGCAGTGGACTAGCGGGAGTCGCAGATACGCAGTATTTT.